One and the same sample provided the 30 T cell receptor beta chains below, sequenced in a study of blood T cell repertoires in COVID-19. Assay used: immunoSEQ multiplex PCR; TCRdb lists only in-frame clones, some missing. The sample consists of just over 35,000 clones, 87% of them appearing once. The sample was peripheral blood. These receptors were collected from a man aged 55 to 70 with acute or convalescent COVID-19.

The V call is TRBV5-1, the J call TRBJ2-5; D may be TRBD1 (6 bases). Trimming removed 2 bases at V and 1 base at J, with 9 bases between. The CDR3 spans 14 residues. CDR1 and CDR2 (germline): SGHRS, YFSETQ. CDR3 loop: CASSFGDIQETQYF. CDR3 DNA sequence: TGCGCCAGCAGCTTCGGGGACATCCAAGAGACCCAGTACTTC.

This clone was detected once. The V and J genes are TRBV29-1 and TRBJ1-2; D remains ambiguous. CDR1 is SQVTM, CDR2 ANQGSEA, per germline. The V gene lost 3 bases and the J gene lost 1 base, with 6 bases spanning the gap. The CDR3 spans 12 residues. The CDR3 reads CSVEELNYGYTF. DNA of the CDR3: TGCAGCGTTGAGGAGCTTAACTATGGCTACACCTTC.

The V call is TRBV12-3 or TRBV12-4, the J call TRBJ1-2, with 7 bases lining up with TRBD1. CDR3 length: 12 residues. Trimming removed 5 bases from V and 9 bases from J; junction bases left unmatched: 6. This CDR3 reads CASSRQGTSYTF. CDR3 in DNA: TGTGCCAGCAGTCGACAGGGTACCAGCTACACCTTC.

V usage is TRBV6-5 and J usage is TRBJ2-1; 12 bases fit TRBD2. There are 15 residues in the CDR3. V was pared by 6 bases and J by 9 bases, with 9 bases of the junction left unmatched. Germline CDR1 MNHEY, CDR2 SVGAGI. Here the CDR3 reads CASRSSGRALSEQFF. In nucleotides, the CDR3 is TGTGCCAGCAGGTCTAGCGGGAGGGCCTTATCTGAGCAGTTCTTC.

This clone was seen a handful of times. The chain links TRBV29-1 to TRBJ2-1; 9 bases agree with TRBD2. Per germline, CDR1 SQVTM and CDR2 ANQGSEA. The junction had 8 bases not matched to a gene; V was cut back by 7 bases and J by 1 base. There are 15 residues in the CDR3. The CDR3 region is CSGDSGSESYNEQFF. The DNA for the CDR3 is TGCAGCGGTGATAGCGGGAGTGAATCCTACAATGAGCAGTTCTTC.

In this sample, this clone turned up a few times. At one boundary the junction diverges from the germline segment, which might be a read error. The chain combines TRBV7-7 with TRBJ2-1; 11 nucleotides line up with TRBD2. Germline V lookup: CDR1 SSHAT, CDR2 FNYEAQ (reference sequence). This CDR3 contains 15 residues. In DNA form, the CDR3 reads TGTGCTAGCAGCTTAGACGGGACTAGCGGCGATGAGCAGTTCTTC. Translation: CASSLDGTSGDEQFF. Looking up the rest from reference TRBV7-7 and TRBJ2-1 gives the full variable domain: GAGVSQSPRYKVTKRGQDVTLRCDPISSHATLYWYQQALGQGPEFLTYFNYEAQPDKSGLPSDRFSAERPEGSISTLTIQRTEQRDSAMYRCASSLDGTSGDEQFFGPGTRLTVL.

This rearrangement joins TRBV18 to TRBJ2-1; 9 positions match TRBD1. The CDR3 is 16 amino acids. Trimming cost V 0 bases and J 7 bases; bases outside gene matches: 7. Germline-derived CDR1 and CDR2 are KGHSH and LQKENI. In DNA, the CDR3 is TGTGCCAGCTCACCACCGGGGAACAGGGGGCAGAATGAGCAGTTCTTC. Its translation: CASSPPGNRGQNEQFF.

The V and J genes are TRBV11-3 and TRBJ2-1; 9 bases are shared with TRBD2. With 1 base clipped from V and 5 bases from J, the junction kept 6 bases outside the gene matches. The CDR3 consists of 16 residues. Germline CDR1 is SGHNT and CDR2 is YENEEA. CDR3 in amino acids: CASSLVLAGGNNEQFF. In DNA form, the CDR3 reads TGTGCCAGCAGCTTAGTATTGGCGGGAGGGAACAATGAGCAGTTCTTC.

This chain joins TRBV6-2 or TRBV6-3 and TRBJ2-3; D unclear. CDR3 length: 12 amino acids. Trimming pared 4 bases from V and 7 bases from J, leaving 9 bases between. CDR1 MNHEY and CDR2 SVGEGT come from the germline V gene. The CDR3 nucleotides are TGTGCCAGCAGTTGGATGACAAATACGCAGTATTTT. Protein: CASSWMTNTQYF.

This chain links TRBV7-9 with TRBJ2-1; a weak D match, TRBD1 (5 bases). CDR3 length: 13 amino acids. Germline CDR1 is SEHNR and CDR2 is FQNEAQ (reference sequence). V was pared by 5 bases and J by 3 bases, with 8 bases between. CDR3 region: CASSQGIYNEQFF. The CDR3 DNA follows: TGTGCCAGCAGCCAGGGAATCTACAATGAGCAGTTCTTC.

The V and J genes are TRBV5-1 and TRBJ2-7; 9 nucleotides line up with TRBD2. J lost 6 bases, V lost 0 bases, and 7 bases had no gene match. Germline V gene sequence: CDR1 SGHRS, CDR2 YFSETQ. This CDR3 is built from 15 residues. CDR3 DNA sequence: TGCGCCAGCAGCTTGGGGGGAGCGGGAGGCCTCGAGCAGTACTTC. Residues: CASSLGGAGGLEQYF. Filled out from reference TRBV5-1 and TRBJ2-7, the complete variable domain reads KAGVTQTPRYLIKTRGQQVTLSCSPISGHRSVSWYQQTPGQGLQFLFEYFSETQRNKGNFPGRFSGRQFSNSRSEMNVSTLELGDSALYLCASSLGGAGGLEQYFGPGTRLTVT.

The rearrangement joins TRBV30 to TRBJ1-2; 10 bases fit TRBD1. CDR1 and CDR2 (germline): GTSNPN, SVGIG (reference sequence). After removal of 5 bases from V and 2 bases from J, the junction contained 5 bases not matched to a gene. The CDR3 contains 14 residues. CDR3 residues: CAWRQDRGNYGYTF. The CDR3 DNA is TGTGCCTGGCGGCAGGACAGGGGGAACTATGGCTACACCTTC. The whole variable domain, filled in from reference TRBV30 and TRBJ1-2, reads SQTIHQWPATLVQPVGSPLSLECTVEGTSNPNLYWYRQAAGRGLQLLFYSVGIGQISSEVPQNLSASRPQDRQFILSSKKLLLSDSGFYLCAWRQDRGNYGYTFGSGTRLTVV.

The chain employs TRBV28 and TRBJ1-1; TRBD1 is a possible D gene (5 bases). The CDR3 is 15 amino acids. Germline loops: CDR1 MDHEN, CDR2 SYDVKM. V shed 2 bases and J shed 9 bases, with 19 bases lying between them. This CDR3 is CASSLGPSGGLKAFF. DNA for the CDR3: TGTGCCAGCAGTTTAGGCCCTTCTGGGGGACTGAAAGCTTTCTTT.

V gene TRBV28 combines with J gene TRBJ1-5; 8 positions match TRBD1. V lost 5 bases, J lost 2 bases, and 11 bases stayed unmatched. In germline, CDR1 is MDHEN, CDR2 SYDVKM. CDR3 length: 17 residues. The CDR3 DNA is TGTGCCAGCAGTCTAGCGCACCCGGGACAGGGCAATCAGCCCCAGCATTTT. This translates into CASSLAHPGQGNQPQHF.

The genes are TRBV7-2 and TRBJ1-3; TRBD1 is a possible D gene (6 bases). Germline V gives CDR1 SGHTA, CDR2 FQGNSA. CDR3 size: 16 residues. Trimming stripped 5 bases from V and 4 bases from J, with 18 bases between. This chain's CDR3 is CASSRYRVRAGNTIYF. The CDR3 coding sequence is TGTGCCAGCAGCCGTTACAGGGTCAGGGCGGGAAACACCATATATTTT.

The rearrangement uses TRBV3-1 (or the pseudogene TRBV3-2) and TRBJ1-2; 7 nucleotides agree with TRBD1. V lost 5 bases, J lost 4 bases, and 7 bases stayed unmatched. CDR1 and CDR2 (germline): LGHDT, YNNKEL (reference sequence). The CDR3 runs to 14 residues. For the CDR3, the DNA is TGTGCCAGCAGCTCACAGGGGTTTGGCTATGGCTACACCTTC. It translates to CASSSQGFGYGYTF.

V usage is TRBV10-3 and J usage is TRBJ2-4; TRBD1 agrees at 9 bases. V trimming: 3 bases; J trimming: 7 bases; junction bases outside the gene matches: 10. The CDR3 loop spans 16 amino acids. CDR1 and CDR2 (germline): ENHRY, SYGVKD. CDR3 protein: CAISEGGQGIRNIQYF. The CDR3, as DNA: TGTGCCATCAGTGAAGGGGGACAGGGAATAAGGAACATTCAGTACTTC.

The V gene is TRBV5-4, the J gene TRBJ2-7, with TRBD1 matching over 11 bases. V was pared by 4 bases and J by 5 bases, with 8 bases of the junction left unmatched. The CDR3 runs 15 residues. From germline, CDR1 is SGHNT and CDR2 YYREEE (reference sequence). The CDR3 reads CASSRRDRGIDEQYF. CDR3 nucleotides: TGTGCCAGCAGCCGTAGGGACAGGGGGATTGACGAGCAGTACTTC.

This clone was seen more than once but under ten times. The chain carries TRBV2 and TRBJ2-7; D possibly corresponds to TRBD1 (5 bases). Trimming took off 10 bases at V and 2 bases at J, with 12 bases between the two ends. CDR3 length equals 12 residues. Germline values: CDR1 SNHLY, CDR2 FYNNEI. CDR3: CATKTATYEQYF. For the CDR3, the DNA is TGTGCCACCAAGACAGCCACCTACGAGCAGTACTTC. Full variable domain (missing parts from reference TRBV2 and TRBJ2-7): EPEVTQTPSHQVTQMGQEVILRCVPISNHLYFYWYRQILGQKVEFLVSFYNNEISEKSEIFDDQFSVERPDGSNFTLKIRSTKLEDSAMYFCATKTATYEQYFGPGTRLTVT.

As regards this clone: The junction departs from the called germline gene at one end, perhaps through a read error. The chain uses TRBV15 and TRBJ1-2; no clear D. CDR3 length: 13 amino acids. The germline gives CDR1 LNHNV, CDR2 YYDKDF (reference sequence). CDR3 DNA sequence: TGTGCCACCAGCAGCTTAGACGGGTATGTCTACACCTTC. Its translation: CATSSLDGYVYTF.

The chain has TRBV4-3 and TRBJ1-1, with TRBD1 as a possible D gene (5 bases). The CDR3 covers 14 residues. Trimming stripped 6 bases from V and 5 bases from J, with 16 bases between. The germline gives CDR1 LGHNA, CDR2 YSLEER. The CDR3 loop is CASSREGSWTEAFF. The CDR3 DNA follows: TGCGCCAGCAGTCGGGAGGGGAGTTGGACTGAAGCTTTCTTT.

The rearrangement uses TRBV9 and TRBJ1-1; 9 bases map to TRBD1. The germline gives CDR1 SGDLS, CDR2 YYNGEE. The length of the CDR3 is 15 residues. V trimming: 0 bases; J trimming: 3 bases; junction bases outside the gene matches: 3. The chain's CDR3 is CASSVVWTGDTEAFF. CDR3 coding DNA: TGTGCCAGCAGCGTAGTGTGGACAGGGGACACTGAAGCTTTCTTT.

This rearrangement joins TRBV29-1 to TRBJ2-3; 12 bases are shared with TRBD2. Trimming removed 3 bases from V and 0 bases from J; junction bases left unmatched: 1. This CDR3 is built from 15 residues. Germline V CDR1 and CDR2: SQVTM, ANQGSEA. For the CDR3, the DNA is TGCAGCGTTGAGGGGACTAGCGGGAGCACAGATACGCAGTATTTT. Amino acid sequence: CSVEGTSGSTDTQYF.

This chain connects TRBV4-1 to TRBJ1-1; TRBD1 agrees at 10 bases. Germline loops: CDR1 MGHRA, CDR2 YSYEKL. This CDR3 has 16 amino acids. J was trimmed by 11 bases and V by 4 bases; bases with no gene match: 16. The CDR3 sequence: CASSLFPGQGTSGAFF. The CDR3 DNA sequence: TGCGCCAGCAGCCTCTTCCCGGGACAGGGGACGTCGGGGGCTTTCTTT.

V is TRBV12-3 or TRBV12-4 and J is TRBJ2-1, with TRBD1 identical over 7 bases. The trim removed 5 bases at V and 12 bases at J, leaving 10 bases unmatched. This CDR3 has 13 residues. CDR3: CASSLWTGAVQFF. In DNA, the CDR3 is TGTGCCAGCAGTCTTTGGACAGGAGCCGTGCAGTTCTTC.

This chain links TRBV3-1 (or the pseudogene TRBV3-2) with TRBJ2-5, with a weak D call TRBD2 (6 bases). Germline-derived CDR1 and CDR2 are LGHDT and YNNKEL (reference sequence). V dropped 3 bases and J dropped 2 bases, with 10 bases sitting between them. The CDR3 length is 14 residues. In DNA form, the CDR3 reads TGTGCCAGCAGCCAGACGGGACTGCAAGAGACCCAGTACTTC. It is translated as CASSQTGLQETQYF.

This clone showed up just once. This chain uses TRBV6-5 with TRBJ1-5; 8 bases match TRBD1. The germline CDR1 and CDR2 sequences are MNHEY and SVGAGI. This CDR3 has 13 residues. The V and J ends lost 8 bases and 5 bases, in that order; junction bases with no gene match: 5. The CDR3 spells CASLDRGDQPQHF. CDR3 DNA sequence: TGTGCCAGCCTTGACAGGGGTGATCAGCCCCAGCATTTT.

The chain joins TRBV6-2 or TRBV6-3 to TRBJ1-5; D may be TRBD1 (6 bases). The CDR3 runs to 14 residues. Trimming pared 5 bases from V and 6 bases from J, leaving 14 bases between. CDR1 and CDR2 from the germline V gene are MNHEY and SVGEGT. The chain's CDR3 is CASSPSGGGQPQHF. Here the CDR3 DNA reads TGTGCCAGCAGTCCCTCTGGGGGCGGTCAGCCCCAGCATTTT.

The chain has TRBV6-5 and TRBJ1-6; perhaps TRBD1 as D (5 bases). This CDR3 spans 12 amino acids. The V gene lost 6 bases and the J gene lost 7 bases, with 7 bases spanning the gap. The germline V gene has CDR1 MNHEY and CDR2 SVGAGI. CDR3: CASRAGNSPLHF. The CDR3 DNA reads TGTGCCAGCAGGGCAGGGAATTCACCCCTCCACTTT.

This clone was seen only a few times. V usage is TRBV12-3 or TRBV12-4 and J usage is TRBJ1-2, with TRBD1 as a possible D gene (6 bases). The CDR3 loop spans 12 amino acids. Trimming took 5 bases from V and 5 from J, leaving 9 bases between them. CDR3 nucleotide sequence: TGTGCCAGCAGTCGGACAGTTTATGGCTACACCTTC. It codes for CASSRTVYGYTF.